This TCR beta chain emerged from a study of high-grade serous ovarian cancer treatment subgroups. The wider study: Samples averaged about 15,000 reads and roughly 7,700 unique TCR beta rearrangements.

Sequenced by immunoSEQ multiplex PCR; TCRdb stores in-frame clones only, minus some. This table has about 10,000 clones, around 65% appearing once. Tumor samples were taken before definitive surgery or chemotherapy. Trimming pared 0 bases from V and 6 bases from J, leaving 12 bases between. Germline V gene lookup returns CDR1 ENHRY and CDR2 SYGVKD. CDR3 length: 15 residues. As for this clone: The antigen is not known.

Notes on the study in general: Clonal relatedness tracked neoantigen level, and by trend copy number and mutation load. Repertoire similarity ranged about 0.095 to 0.8 between tumors of one patient.

The rearrangement uses TRBV10-3 and TRBJ1-5; possibly TRBD1 for D (5 bases). This receptor was identified in a human donor with high-grade serous ovarian cancer. What was sequenced was tumor tissue. Here the CDR3 DNA reads TGTGCCATCAGTGAGTCGAGGGCAGGGAGTCAGCCCCAGCATTTT. It yields the protein CAISESRAGSQPQHF.